The TCR beta chain under discussion was sequenced for a study of identical twins. About this clonotype: Its antigen is unidentified.

TCRdb recomputed calls from the 5' RACE reads with MiXCR, one row per CDR3 protein. The sample yields about 490,000 distinct CDR3 sequences, approximately 16% seen once. Study findings and constraints: Conclusions came from cross-sectional statistical analysis, not from following the same donors. Abundant beta clonotypes from cord blood bore fewer insertions; memory repertoires lacked this pattern.

Trimming left V 1 base short and J 4 bases short, with 6 bases between. Per germline, CDR1 KGHDR and CDR2 SFDVKD. This CDR3 is built from 13 residues. This sample also belongs to another study, concerning yellow fever vaccine responses in identical twins.

The chain couples TRBV24-1 to TRBJ1-2; D is unresolved. Sample: CD4+ T cells sorted from blood. This sequence originates from a young woman in good health. The CDR3 sequence is CATSDFGGYGYTF. CDR3 bases: TGTGCCACCAGTGATTTCGGCGGCTATGGCTACACCTTC.